Following are 32 T cell receptor beta chains from one sample sequenced in a study of blood T cell repertoires in COVID-19. Sequencing used immunoSEQ multiplex PCR; TCRdb keeps in-frame clones, though not all of them. In the table there are about 210,000 clones, roughly 87% of which are singletons. Material: PBMCs or T cells enriched from blood (not recorded which). These receptor sequences come from a man aged 18 to 30 with acute COVID-19.

This clone was recorded only once. The chain links TRBV10-3 to TRBJ2-5, with a tentative D call TRBD1 (6 bases). V was cut by 5 bases and J by 3 bases, with 10 bases left in between. Germline V gene data show CDR1 as ENHRY and CDR2 as SYGVKD. There are 13 residues in the CDR3. The CDR3 reads CAISLQGKETQYF. The CDR3, as DNA: TGTGCCATCAGTTTGCAGGGGAAAGAGACCCAGTACTTC.

The chain links TRBV24-1 to TRBJ2-1, with a weak D call TRBD1 (6 bases). The length of the CDR3 is 16 residues. Germline V CDR1 and CDR2: KGHDR, SFDVKD. V lost 5 bases to trimming and J lost 5 bases, with 18 bases between them. CDR3 bases: TGTGCCACCAGTGCAGATGAGGGGGATGTTGACAATGAGCAGTTCTTC. This encodes CATSADEGDVDNEQFF.

This chain joins TRBV30 and TRBJ2-5, with a weak D call TRBD1 (5 bases). The germline CDR1 and CDR2 sequences are GTSNPN and SVGIG (reference sequence). Trimming pared 0 bases from V and 2 bases from J, leaving 7 bases between. The CDR3 is made up of 13 amino acids. CDR3 in amino acids: CAWSVHRQETQYF. The CDR3 nucleotides read TGTGCCTGGAGTGTACACAGGCAAGAGACCCAGTACTTC. Together with reference TRBV30 and TRBJ2-5, the CDR3 gives the full variable domain: SQTIHQWPATLVQPVGSPLSLECTVEGTSNPNLYWYRQAAGRGLQLLFYSVGIGQISSEVPQNLSASRPQDRQFILSSKKLLLSDSGFYLCAWSVHRQETQYFGPGTRLLVL.

V usage is TRBV2 and J usage is TRBJ2-1; D might be TRBD2 (5 bases). The length of the CDR3 is 15 residues. Deletions cut 4 bases from V and 2 bases from J, with 12 bases between. Per the germline V gene, CDR1 is SNHLY and CDR2 is FYNNEI. The CDR3: CASSVAGIPYNEQFF. For the CDR3, the DNA is TGTGCCAGCAGTGTGGCGGGTATCCCCTACAATGAGCAGTTCTTC.

The chain uses TRBV19 and TRBJ2-7, with D perhaps TRBD2 (6 bases). Germline CDR1 and CDR2: LNHDA and SQIVND (reference sequence). This CDR3 is built from 17 residues. Trimming took off 3 bases at V and 2 bases at J, with 20 bases between the two ends. The CDR3 is CASSIRGPPSGAYEQYF. The CDR3 DNA reads TGTGCCAGTAGTATCCGGGGCCCACCATCGGGAGCCTACGAGCAGTACTTC.

The J gene is TRBJ1-4, the V gene TRBV11-2; D is unclear. Germline CDR1 reads SGHAT; CDR2 reads FQNNGV. The CDR3 has 14 amino acids. V lost 2 bases, J lost 8 bases, and 12 bases lay in between. CDR3 DNA: TGTGCCAGCAGCTTATTGATGGGAGGCGAAAAACTGTTTTTT. It encodes CASSLLMGGEKLFF.

A word on this clone: At the DNA level, this CDR3 is encoded by other sequences in the same sample as well. The chain links TRBV19 to TRBJ2-5; perhaps TRBD2 as D (5 bases). The CDR3 has 13 amino acids. The germline gives CDR1 LNHDA, CDR2 SQIVND (reference sequence). Trimming removed 3 bases from V and 1 base from J, with 6 bases in between. DNA for the CDR3: TGTGCCAGTAGTATCGGGATCCAAGAGACCCAGTACTTC. Amino acid sequence: CASSIGIQETQYF.

The CDR3 sequence: CASSRDRANTGELFF. The DNA of the CDR3 is TGTGCCAGCAGCCGGGACAGGGCGAACACCGGGGAGCTGTTTTTT. The J gene is TRBJ2-2, the V gene TRBV2; 9 bases align to TRBD1. Germline-derived CDR1 and CDR2 are SNHLY and FYNNEI. This CDR3 has 15 residues. V shed 6 bases and J 0 bases; nucleotides not matched to a gene: 2.

The V call is TRBV28, the J call TRBJ1-1; D is unclear. Germline-derived CDR1 and CDR2 are MDHEN and SYDVKM. The V end was cut by 3 bases, the J end by 10 bases, with 9 bases between. The CDR3 length is 11 residues. The CDR3 loop reads CASSFPSGAFF. In nucleotides, the CDR3 is TGTGCCAGCAGTTTTCCTTCGGGAGCTTTCTTT.

The V gene is TRBV5-5, the J gene TRBJ1-2; 7 bases match TRBD1. The CDR3 covers 13 residues. Germline CDR1 and CDR2: SGHKS and YYEKEE (reference sequence). The trim removed 3 bases at V and 12 bases at J, leaving 11 bases unmatched. The CDR3 protein is CASSYPGTEGDTF. CDR3 DNA sequence: TGTGCCAGCAGCTACCCCGGGACAGAGGGGGACACCTTC.

This chain connects TRBV19 to TRBJ1-6; a possible D gene is TRBD1 (5 bases). This CDR3 has 13 residues. The V gene's germline CDR1 is LNHDA and CDR2 SQIVND (reference sequence). With 8 bases removed from V and 10 bases from J, the gap between germline ends came to 15 bases. The CDR3 is CASEGAAGSPLHF. As DNA, the CDR3 is TGTGCCAGTGAAGGGGCTGCGGGATCACCCCTCCACTTT.

The rearrangement links TRBV5-1 to TRBJ1-1; D gene unclear. Deletions cut 1 base from V and 7 bases from J, with 14 bases between. CDR1 and CDR2 from the germline V gene are SGHRS and YFSETQ. The CDR3 has 14 residues. CDR3 residues: CASSLSTGGLEAFF. CDR3 bases: TGCGCCAGCAGCTTGAGTACGGGAGGGCTTGAAGCTTTCTTT.

Remarks on this clone: This sample also contains other DNA sequences that code for the same CDR3. J is TRBJ2-1 and V is TRBV28; D gene unclear. Germline CDR1 is MDHEN and CDR2 is SYDVKM. This CDR3 has 19 amino acids. Trimming removed 4 bases from V and 9 bases from J, with 31 bases in between. CDR3 DNA: TGTGCCAGCAGTTATTCTACCATGACTCTTGCTGGCGATTTTGGTGAGCAGTTCTTC. Translated: CASSYSTMTLAGDFGEQFF.

The chain employs TRBV7-6 and TRBJ2-3; 7 nucleotides line up with TRBD2. The length of the CDR3 is 15 residues. V was clipped by 5 bases and J by 3 bases; unmatched bases: 8. The germline V gene has CDR1 SGHVS and CDR2 FNYEAQ. CDR3 DNA sequence: TGTGCCAGCAGCCCTGGGGAGGGTAAGACAGATACGCAGTATTTT. It yields the protein CASSPGEGKTDTQYF.

This rearrangement joins TRBV11-2 to TRBJ2-7, with TRBD1 matching over 7 bases. J gave up 2 bases and V 5 bases, and 6 bases lay outside the gene matches. The CDR3 consists of 14 residues. Germline CDR1 is SGHAT and CDR2 is FQNNGV. The CDR3 protein is CASSQRQGAYEQYF. Written as DNA, the CDR3 is TGTGCCAGCAGCCAGCGACAGGGAGCCTACGAGCAGTACTTC.

The sample holds a few counts of this clone. This chain joins TRBV7-9 and TRBJ1-2, with TRBD1 matching over 9 bases. The V gene end was trimmed by 6 bases and the J gene end by 2 bases; junction bases not matched to a gene: 4. Germline V gene sequence: CDR1 SEHNR, CDR2 FQNEAQ (reference sequence). The CDR3 spans 14 residues. The CDR3 sequence: CASRDDRGNYGYTF. Written as DNA, the CDR3 is TGTGCCAGCAGGGATGACAGGGGGAACTATGGCTACACCTTC.

The chain recombines TRBV28 with TRBJ2-1; 11 bases agree with TRBD2. After removal of 6 bases from V and 7 bases from J, the junction contained 5 bases not matched to a gene. Germline V lookup: CDR1 MDHEN, CDR2 SYDVKM. The CDR3 consists of 14 residues. The DNA for the CDR3 is TGTGCCAGCAGCCATGGGACTAGCGGAAATGAGCAGTTCTTC. Protein product: CASSHGTSGNEQFF.

This sequence joins TRBV10-2 and TRBJ2-7; TRBD2 aligns across 9 bases. Germline V gene sequence: CDR1 WSHSY, CDR2 SAAADI. The CDR3 spans 17 residues. J was trimmed by 3 bases and V by 2 bases; bases with no gene match: 11. The CDR3 loop reads CASSEAIGTSYNYEQYF. CDR3 bases: TGCGCCAGCAGTGAGGCGATCGGGACTAGCTATAACTACGAGCAGTACTTC.

V gene TRBV12-3 or TRBV12-4 combines with J gene TRBJ1-5; D remains ambiguous. The CDR3 consists of 12 residues. Between the trimmed V and J ends, which lost 5 bases and 6 bases, there was a span of 8 bases. The chain's CDR3 is CASSIRGQPQHF. The CDR3 DNA reads as TGTGCCAGCAGTATCCGGGGTCAGCCCCAGCATTTT.

This chain uses TRBV5-1 with TRBJ2-2; TRBD2 matches 9 bases. Germline trimming cut 4 bases from V and 3 bases from J; bases unmatched to any gene: 4. The CDR3 consists of 15 residues. Germline loops: CDR1 SGHRS, CDR2 YFSETQ. The CDR3 bases are TGCGCCAGCAGCGGACTAGCGCGTCACACCGGGGAGCTGTTTTTT. Protein sequence: CASSGLARHTGELFF.

The rearrangement uses TRBV9 and TRBJ2-1; TRBD1 agrees at 12 bases. The germline V gene has CDR1 SGDLS and CDR2 YYNGEE. V shed 6 bases and J 8 bases; nucleotides not matched to a gene: 6. CDR3 size: 14 residues. CDR3 residues: CASTPGTGGDEQFF. In DNA, the CDR3 is TGTGCCAGCACCCCCGGGACAGGGGGCGATGAGCAGTTCTTC. The complete variable domain, with remaining parts taken from reference TRBV9 and TRBJ2-1, reads DSGVTQTPKHLITATGQRVTLRCSPRSGDLSVYWYQQSLDQGLQFLIQYYNGEERAKGNILERFSAQQFPDLHSELNLSSLELGDSALYFCASTPGTGGDEQFFGPGTRLTVL.

This clone was detected only once. This chain connects TRBV7-2 to TRBJ2-1; the match to TRBD1 covers 10 bases. Germline V CDR1 and CDR2: SGHTA, FQGNSA. CDR3 length equals 15 residues. Unmatched junction bases numbered 9, after V lost 1 base and J lost 12 bases. The DNA of the CDR3 is TGTGCCAGCAGCTTAGGTGGACAGGGGGGTTTAGTGCAGTTCTTC. This translates into CASSLGGQGGLVQFF. Filled out from reference TRBV7-2 and TRBJ2-1, the complete variable domain reads GAGVSQSPSNKVTEKGKDVELRCDPISGHTALYWYRQSLGQGLEFLIYFQGNSAPDKSGLPSDRFSAERTGGSVSTLTIQRTQQEDSAVYLCASSLGGQGGLVQFFGPGTRLTVL.

The rearrangement links TRBV19 to TRBJ2-3; TRBD2 aligns across 13 bases. This CDR3 has 17 residues. V was pared by 5 bases and J by 0 bases, with 5 bases of the junction left unmatched. Germline assignment: CDR1 LNHDA and CDR2 SQIVND (reference sequence). The CDR3 loop reads CASSGTSGISSTDTQYF. In nucleotides, the CDR3 is TGTGCCAGTAGTGGGACTAGCGGGATATCTAGCACAGATACGCAGTATTTT.

V and J are TRBV19 and TRBJ2-2, with TRBD2 matching 12 bases. V gave up 1 base and J gave up 6 bases; unmatched junction bases: 0. This CDR3 is built from 15 residues. The germline CDR1 and CDR2 sequences are LNHDA and SQIVND (reference sequence). CDR3 sequence: CASSIGLAGAGELFF. The CDR3, as DNA: TGTGCCAGTAGTATAGGACTAGCGGGAGCCGGGGAGCTGTTTTTT. Looking up the rest from reference TRBV19 and TRBJ2-2 gives the full variable domain: DGGITQSPKYLFRKEGQNVTLSCEQNLNHDAMYWYRQDPGQGLRLIYYSQIVNDFQKGDIAEGYSVSREKKESFPLTVTSAQKNPTAFYLCASSIGLAGAGELFFGEGSRLTVL.

V and J are TRBV28 and TRBJ2-2, with D maybe TRBD2 (5 bases). Trimming removed 10 bases at V and 6 bases at J, with 18 bases between. This CDR3 region has 14 residues. From germline, CDR1 is MDHEN and CDR2 SYDVKM. Here the CDR3 reads CATHTGKRAGELFF. The CDR3 coding sequence is TGTGCCACCCACACGGGAAAGAGGGCCGGGGAGCTGTTTTTT.

This chain connects TRBV7-9 to TRBJ2-1, with 11 bases lining up with TRBD2. With V trimmed by 10 bases and J by 4 bases, 6 bases remained unmatched. The CDR3 runs to 14 residues. Per germline, CDR1 SEHNR and CDR2 FQNEAQ (reference sequence). The CDR3, as DNA: TGTGCCATACCGACTAGCGGGGATTACAATGAGCAGTTCTTC. Protein: CAIPTSGDYNEQFF.

This sequence joins TRBV27 and TRBJ2-7; no firm D call. Germline V gene sequence: CDR1 MNHEY, CDR2 SMNVEV (reference sequence). V gave up 10 bases and J gave up 5 bases, with 18 bases separating them. The CDR3 is 13 residues long. The CDR3 DNA reads TGTGCCACCCAAGAGAGAGGTTTAAACGAGCAGTACTTC. It encodes CATQERGLNEQYF.

The chain employs TRBV21-1 and TRBJ2-5; the table's D gene call, TRBD1, was not cross checked with the DNA. TRBV21-1 is a known pseudogene. This CDR3 comprises 18 residues. CDR3 residues: CASSKQADTPTNQETQYF. The CDR3 DNA reads TGTGCCAGCAGCAAACAGGCAGATACCCCGACCAATCAAGAGACCCAGTACTTC.

The J gene is TRBJ2-7, the V gene TRBV6-5; 8 bases match TRBD2. This CDR3 comprises 15 residues. With V trimmed by 0 bases and J by 4 bases, 5 bases remained unmatched. CDR1 and CDR2 (germline): MNHEY, SVGAGI. CDR3 amino acids: CASSYSSGMGYEQYF. CDR3 nucleotides: TGTGCCAGCAGTTACTCTAGCGGGATGGGGTACGAGCAGTACTTC.

This clone was recorded once. J is TRBJ2-7 and V is TRBV25-1, with D unresolved. V was clipped by 4 bases and J by 6 bases, with 7 bases between them. The CDR3 is made up of 11 amino acids. Germline V lookup: CDR1 MGHDK, CDR2 SYGVNS. This CDR3 is CASSVQLEQYF. As DNA, the CDR3 is TGTGCCAGCAGTGTACAGCTCGAGCAGTACTTC.

The chain joins TRBV6-6 to TRBJ1-5; 7 bases are shared with TRBD1. The CDR3 contains 17 residues. The V and J ends lost 5 bases and 1 base, in that order; junction bases with no gene match: 11. Germline V gene data show CDR1 as MNHNY and CDR2 as SVGAGI (reference sequence). The CDR3 region has the DNA TGTGCCAGCAGTCCCTTCGGACAGGAGGGGAGCAATCAGCCCCAGCATTTT. It yields the protein CASSPFGQEGSNQPQHF.

The chain is built from TRBV19 and TRBJ2-7, with 11 bases lining up with TRBD2. V trimming: 8 bases; J trimming: 6 bases; junction bases outside the gene matches: 6. Germline V CDR1 and CDR2: LNHDA, SQIVND (reference sequence). The CDR3 runs 13 residues. The CDR3 spells CASGPGLAAEQYF. The CDR3 coding sequence is TGTGCCAGTGGACCGGGACTAGCGGCCGAGCAGTACTTC.